Presented here are 7 T cell receptor beta chains from one specimen sequenced in a study of neurological immune-mediated disorders (dated by TCRdb to the late 2010s). The library relied on 5' RACE. Data came from an Illumina HiSeq 2500. TCRdb passed the public sequencing reads through fastp at Q25 and MiXCR, retaining productive beta sequences. One record per CDR3 amino acid sequence lists the most common genes and DNA. This sample holds around 68,000 distinct CDR3 sequences; 4.1% were observed only once. The ten largest clones represent roughly 2.6% of the sample. What was sequenced was PBMCs. The receptors originated from a man in his forties or fifties with multiple sclerosis.

This clonotype was seen ten or more times. This sequence joins TRBV20-1 and TRBJ2-5, with a possible D match to TRBD2 (5 bases). In germline, CDR1 is DFQATT, CDR2 SNEGSKA (reference sequence). Trimming shortened V by 0 bases and J by 3 bases, and 11 bases separated the two germline ends. CDR3 length: 14 residues. DNA of the CDR3: TGCAGTGCTAGAGAGCGGGTGGGGAAAGAGACCCAGTACTTC. Amino acids: CSARERVGKETQYF.

The sample holds many counts of this clonotype. The chain combines TRBV12-3 or TRBV12-4 with TRBJ1-4; TRBD1 matches 9 bases. V shed 3 bases, J shed 6 bases, and the junction held 5 bases outside the gene matches. The length of the CDR3 is 15 residues. CDR3 coding DNA: TGTGCCAGCAGTTTCCCGGGACAGGGAGATGAAAAACTGTTTTTT. Protein sequence: CASSFPGQGDEKLFF.

This clonotype was recorded at least ten times. The chain has TRBV6-5 and TRBJ2-5; TRBD1 matches 9 bases. The germline CDR1 and CDR2 sequences are MNHEY and SVGAGI. This CDR3 has 14 residues. V trimming: 6 bases; J trimming: 4 bases; junction bases outside the gene matches: 6. The CDR3 loop is CASRLTGGGETQYF. The CDR3 DNA follows: TGTGCCAGCAGATTGACAGGGGGGGGAGAGACCCAGTACTTC.

The sample holds many counts of this clonotype. V gene TRBV7-2 combines with J gene TRBJ2-2; 8 nucleotides match TRBD2. Germline values: CDR1 SGHTA, CDR2 FQGNSA. V lost 5 bases and J lost 6; bases outside the gene matches: 14. CDR3 length: 17 residues. CDR3 loop: CASSLTGGLISAGELFF. The CDR3 coding sequence is TGTGCCAGCAGCCTAACGGGGGGGCTGATCTCGGCCGGGGAGCTGTTTTTT.

This clonotype was seen more than once but under ten times. Germline and junction disagree at one end, which may indicate a read error. The chain is built from TRBV28 and TRBJ1-2; 12 bases agree with TRBD1. In germline, CDR1 is MDHEN, CDR2 SYDVKM. The CDR3 totals 16 residues. CDR3 DNA sequence: TGTGCCAGCAGGAGAGCCGGGACAGGGGGCGCAGATGGCTACCCCTTC. As protein: CASRRAGTGGADGYPF.

Ten or more counts support this clonotype. The chain carries TRBV5-1 and TRBJ2-3, with a possible D match to TRBD2 (7 bases). From germline, CDR1 is SGHRS and CDR2 YFSETQ. V was clipped by 1 base and J by 2 bases, with 14 bases between them. The CDR3 runs to 16 residues. This chain's CDR3 is CASSLSPGGPTDTQYF. CDR3 nucleotides: TGCGCCAGCAGCTTGAGCCCGGGGGGCCCCACAGATACGCAGTATTTT.

This clonotype was counted ten times or more. The chain combines TRBV7-9 with TRBJ2-3; 13 bases are a match to TRBD2. This CDR3 has 18 amino acids. The trim removed 5 bases at V and 2 bases at J, leaving 10 bases unmatched. Germline lookup yields CDR1 SEHNR and CDR2 FQNEAQ (reference sequence). This CDR3 reads CASSTGTSGEILTDTQYF. As DNA, the CDR3 is TGTGCCAGCAGCACCGGGACTAGCGGGGAAATTCTCACAGATACGCAGTATTTT.